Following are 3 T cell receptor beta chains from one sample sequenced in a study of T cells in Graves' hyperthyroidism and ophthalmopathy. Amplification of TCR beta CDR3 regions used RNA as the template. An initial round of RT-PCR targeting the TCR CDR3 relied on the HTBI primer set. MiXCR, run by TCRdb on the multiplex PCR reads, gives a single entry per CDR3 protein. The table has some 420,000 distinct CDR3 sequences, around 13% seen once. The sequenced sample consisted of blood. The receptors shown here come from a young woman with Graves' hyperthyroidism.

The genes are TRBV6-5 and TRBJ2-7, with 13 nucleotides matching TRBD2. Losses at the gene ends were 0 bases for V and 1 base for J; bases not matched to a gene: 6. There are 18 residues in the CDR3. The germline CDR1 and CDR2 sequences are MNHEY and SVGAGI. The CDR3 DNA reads TGTGCCAGCAGTTACTCGGGGGGGGGACTAGCGGGATCCTACGAGCAGTACTTC. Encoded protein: CASSYSGGGLAGSYEQYF.

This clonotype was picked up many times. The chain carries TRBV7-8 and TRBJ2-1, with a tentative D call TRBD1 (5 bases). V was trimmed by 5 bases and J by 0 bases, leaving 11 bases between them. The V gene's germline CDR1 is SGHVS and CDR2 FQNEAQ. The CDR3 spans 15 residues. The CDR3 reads CASSPLGLSYNEQFF. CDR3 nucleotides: TGTGCCAGCAGCCCACTGGGGCTCTCCTACAATGAGCAGTTCTTC.

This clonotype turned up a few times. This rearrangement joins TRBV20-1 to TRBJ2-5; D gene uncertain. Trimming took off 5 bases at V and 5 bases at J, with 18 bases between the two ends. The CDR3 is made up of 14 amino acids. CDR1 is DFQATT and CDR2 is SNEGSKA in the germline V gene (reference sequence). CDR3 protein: CSAPSSVEMETQYF. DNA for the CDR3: TGCAGTGCTCCTAGTTCGGTAGAGATGGAGACCCAGTACTTC.